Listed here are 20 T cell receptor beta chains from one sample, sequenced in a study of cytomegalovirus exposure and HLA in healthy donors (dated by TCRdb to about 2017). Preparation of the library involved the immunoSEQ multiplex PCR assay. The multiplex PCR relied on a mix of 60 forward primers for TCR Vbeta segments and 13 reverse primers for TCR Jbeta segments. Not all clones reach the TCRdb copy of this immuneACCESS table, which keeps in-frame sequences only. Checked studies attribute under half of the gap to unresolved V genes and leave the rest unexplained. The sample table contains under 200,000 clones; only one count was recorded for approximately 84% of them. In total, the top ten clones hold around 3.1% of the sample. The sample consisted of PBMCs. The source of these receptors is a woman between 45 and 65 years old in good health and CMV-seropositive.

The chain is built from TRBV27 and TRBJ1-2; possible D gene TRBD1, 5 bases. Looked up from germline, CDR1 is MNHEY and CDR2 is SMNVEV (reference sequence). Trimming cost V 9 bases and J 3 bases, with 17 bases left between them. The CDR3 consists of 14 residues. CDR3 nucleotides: TGTGCCAGATGCTCGGGACTCTCCTACTATGGCTACACCTTC. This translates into CARCSGLSYYGYTF.

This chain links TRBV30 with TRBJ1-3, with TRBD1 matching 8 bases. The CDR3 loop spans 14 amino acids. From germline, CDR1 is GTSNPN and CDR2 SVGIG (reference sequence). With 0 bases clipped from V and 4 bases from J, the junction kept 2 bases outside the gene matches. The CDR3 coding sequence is TGTGCCTGGAGTGTAGGGACAGGCGGAAACACCATATATTTT. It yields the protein CAWSVGTGGNTIYF.

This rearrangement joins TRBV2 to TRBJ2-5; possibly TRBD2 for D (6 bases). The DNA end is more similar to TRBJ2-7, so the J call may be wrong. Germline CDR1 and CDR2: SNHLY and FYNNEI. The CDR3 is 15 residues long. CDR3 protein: CASSRLIGTRDEQYF. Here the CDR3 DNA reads TGTGCCAGCAGTCGGTTAATTGGGACTCGCGACGAGCAGTACTTC.

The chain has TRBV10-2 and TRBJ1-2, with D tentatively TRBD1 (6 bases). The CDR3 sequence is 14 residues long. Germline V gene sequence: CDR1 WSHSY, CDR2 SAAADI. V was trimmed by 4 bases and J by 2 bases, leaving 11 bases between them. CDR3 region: CASSVDRKNYGYTF. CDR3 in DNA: TGCGCCAGCAGTGTTGACAGGAAGAACTATGGCTACACCTTC.

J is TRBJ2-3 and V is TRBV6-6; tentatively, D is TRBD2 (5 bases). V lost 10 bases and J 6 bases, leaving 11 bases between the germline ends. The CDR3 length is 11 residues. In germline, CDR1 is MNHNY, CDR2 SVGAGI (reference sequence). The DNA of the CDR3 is TGTGCCATCCTCGGCGGGGATACGCAGTATTTT. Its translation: CAILGGDTQYF.

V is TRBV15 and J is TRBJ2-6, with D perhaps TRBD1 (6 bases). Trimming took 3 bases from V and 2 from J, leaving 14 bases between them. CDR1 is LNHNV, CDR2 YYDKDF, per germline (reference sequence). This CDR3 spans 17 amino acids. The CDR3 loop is CATSRIQGFAGANVLTF. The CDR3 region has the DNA TGTGCCACCAGCAGGATACAGGGTTTTGCTGGGGCCAACGTCCTGACTTTC.

The CDR3 loop is CASSLGATINTGELFF. CDR3 nucleotide sequence: TGCGCCAGCAGCTTGGGAGCGACTATTAACACCGGGGAGCTGTTTTTT. The chain employs TRBV5-1 and TRBJ2-2, with D perhaps matching TRBD2 (5 bases). V was cut by 0 bases and J by 2 bases, with 11 bases left in between. CDR1 is SGHRS and CDR2 is YFSETQ in the germline V gene. The CDR3 has 16 residues.

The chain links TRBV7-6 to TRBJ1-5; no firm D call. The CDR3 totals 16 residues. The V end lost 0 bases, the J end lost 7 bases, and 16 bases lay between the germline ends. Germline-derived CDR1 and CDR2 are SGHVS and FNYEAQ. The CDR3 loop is CASSLASGLGGQPQHF. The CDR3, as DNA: TGTGCCAGCAGCTTAGCGTCCGGCTTAGGCGGGCAGCCCCAGCATTTT.

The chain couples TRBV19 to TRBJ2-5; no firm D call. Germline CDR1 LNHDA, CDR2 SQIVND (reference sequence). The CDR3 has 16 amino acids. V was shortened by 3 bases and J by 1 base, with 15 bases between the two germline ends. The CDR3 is CASSISVPGSQETQYF. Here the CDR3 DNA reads TGTGCCAGTAGTATTTCCGTACCAGGATCCCAAGAGACCCAGTACTTC.

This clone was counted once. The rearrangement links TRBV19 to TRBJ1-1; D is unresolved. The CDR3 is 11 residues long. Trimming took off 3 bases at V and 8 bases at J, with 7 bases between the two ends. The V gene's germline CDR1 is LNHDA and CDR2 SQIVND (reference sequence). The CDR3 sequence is CASSIYNEAFF. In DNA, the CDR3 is TGTGCCAGTAGTATTTACAACGAAGCTTTCTTT.

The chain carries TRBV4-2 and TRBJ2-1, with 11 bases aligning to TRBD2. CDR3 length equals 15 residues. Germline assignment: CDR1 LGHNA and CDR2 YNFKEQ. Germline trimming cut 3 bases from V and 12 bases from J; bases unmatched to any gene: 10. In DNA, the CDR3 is TGTGCCAGCAGCCAGGACGGGACTAGCGGTCGAGGGCAGTTCTTC. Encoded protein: CASSQDGTSGRGQFF.

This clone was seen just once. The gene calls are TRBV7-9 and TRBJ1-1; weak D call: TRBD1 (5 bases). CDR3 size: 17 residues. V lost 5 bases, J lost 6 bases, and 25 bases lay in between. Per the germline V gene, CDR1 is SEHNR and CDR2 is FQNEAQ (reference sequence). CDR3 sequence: CASSPRDPEGSGSEAFF. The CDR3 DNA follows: TGTGCCAGCAGCCCCCGGGACCCGGAGGGCTCTGGCTCTGAAGCTTTCTTT.

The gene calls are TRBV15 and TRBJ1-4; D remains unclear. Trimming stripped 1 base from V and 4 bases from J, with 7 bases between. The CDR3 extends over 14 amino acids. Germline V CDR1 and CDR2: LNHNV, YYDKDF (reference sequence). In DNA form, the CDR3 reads TGTGCCACCAGCAGAGCCGGGAGTAATGAAAAACTGTTTTTT. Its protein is CATSRAGSNEKLFF. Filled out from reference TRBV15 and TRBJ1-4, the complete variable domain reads DAMVIQNPRYQVTQFGKPVTLSCSQTLNHNVMYWYQQKSSQAPKLLFHYYDKDFNNEADTPDNFQSRRPNTSFCFLDIRSPGLGDTAMYLCATSRAGSNEKLFFGSGTQLSVL.

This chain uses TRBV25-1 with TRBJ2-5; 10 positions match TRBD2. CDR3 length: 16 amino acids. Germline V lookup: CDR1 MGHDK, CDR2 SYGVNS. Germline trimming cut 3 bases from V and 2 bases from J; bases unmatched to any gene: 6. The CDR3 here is CASSDWLAGGQETQYF. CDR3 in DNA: TGTGCCAGCAGTGATTGGTTAGCGGGGGGTCAAGAGACCCAGTACTTC. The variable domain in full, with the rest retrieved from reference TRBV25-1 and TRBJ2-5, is EADIYQTPRYLVIGTGKKITLECSQTMGHDKMYWYQQDPGMELHLIHYSYGVNSTEKGDLSSESTVSRIRTEHFPLTLESARPSHTSQYLCASSDWLAGGQETQYFGPGTRLLVL.

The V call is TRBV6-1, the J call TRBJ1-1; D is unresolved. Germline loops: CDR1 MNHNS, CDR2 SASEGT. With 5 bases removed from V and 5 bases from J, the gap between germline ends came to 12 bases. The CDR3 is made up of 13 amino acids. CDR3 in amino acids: CASSLGTGTEAFF. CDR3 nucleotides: TGTGCCAGCAGTTTAGGTACGGGGACTGAAGCTTTCTTT.

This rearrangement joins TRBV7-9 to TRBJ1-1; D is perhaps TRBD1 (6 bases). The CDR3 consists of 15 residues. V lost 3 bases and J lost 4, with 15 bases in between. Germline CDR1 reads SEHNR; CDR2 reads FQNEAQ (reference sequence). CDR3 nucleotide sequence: TGTGCCAGCAGCTTGGGGGCCGTTTTGGGCACTGAAGCTTTCTTT. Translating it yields CASSLGAVLGTEAFF.

CDR3 loop: CASSQESGDTYEQYF. CDR3 nucleotide sequence: TGTGCCAGCAGCCAGGAAAGCGGGGACACCTACGAGCAGTACTTC. The rearrangement joins TRBV9 to TRBJ2-7; D may be TRBD2 (7 bases). CDR3 length equals 15 residues. Trimming pared 4 bases from V and 2 bases from J, leaving 16 bases between. CDR1 is SGDLS and CDR2 is YYNGEE in the germline V gene.

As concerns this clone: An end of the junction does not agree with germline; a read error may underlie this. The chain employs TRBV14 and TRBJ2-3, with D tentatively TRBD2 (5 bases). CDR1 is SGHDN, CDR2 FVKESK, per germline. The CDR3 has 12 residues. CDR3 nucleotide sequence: TGTGCCAGCAGGCAAGTGGTGGGGAGGCAGTATTTT. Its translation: CASRQVVGRQYF.

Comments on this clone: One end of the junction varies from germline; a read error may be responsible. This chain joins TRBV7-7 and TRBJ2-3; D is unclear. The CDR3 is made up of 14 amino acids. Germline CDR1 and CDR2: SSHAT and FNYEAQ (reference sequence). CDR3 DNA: TGTGCTAGCAGCTCCTCGGGTATGGCAGATACGCAGTATTTT. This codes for CASSSSGMADTQYF.

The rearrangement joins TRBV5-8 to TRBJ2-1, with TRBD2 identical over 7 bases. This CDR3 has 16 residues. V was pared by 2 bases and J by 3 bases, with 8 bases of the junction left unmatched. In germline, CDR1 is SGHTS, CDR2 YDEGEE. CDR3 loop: CASSLRGRAYYNEQFF. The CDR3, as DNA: TGTGCCAGCAGCTTAAGAGGGAGGGCTTACTACAATGAGCAGTTCTTC.